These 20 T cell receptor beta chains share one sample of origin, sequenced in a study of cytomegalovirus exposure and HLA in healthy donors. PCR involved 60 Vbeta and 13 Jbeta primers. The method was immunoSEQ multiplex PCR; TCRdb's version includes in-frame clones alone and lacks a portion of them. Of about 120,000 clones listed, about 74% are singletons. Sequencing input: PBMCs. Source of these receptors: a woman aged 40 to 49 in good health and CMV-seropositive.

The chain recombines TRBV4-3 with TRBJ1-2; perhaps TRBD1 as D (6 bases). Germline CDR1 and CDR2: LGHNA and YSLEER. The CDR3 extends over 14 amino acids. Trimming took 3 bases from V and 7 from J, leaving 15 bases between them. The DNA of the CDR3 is TGCGCCAGCAGCCAGGATACAGGGATGGGTGGCTACACCTTC. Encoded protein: CASSQDTGMGGYTF.

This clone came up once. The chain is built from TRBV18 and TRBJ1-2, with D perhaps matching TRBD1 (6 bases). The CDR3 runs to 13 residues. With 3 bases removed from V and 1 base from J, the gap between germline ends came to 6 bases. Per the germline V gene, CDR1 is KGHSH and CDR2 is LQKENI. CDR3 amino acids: CASSPDSNYGYTF. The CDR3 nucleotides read TGTGCCAGCTCACCGGACAGTAACTATGGCTACACCTTC.

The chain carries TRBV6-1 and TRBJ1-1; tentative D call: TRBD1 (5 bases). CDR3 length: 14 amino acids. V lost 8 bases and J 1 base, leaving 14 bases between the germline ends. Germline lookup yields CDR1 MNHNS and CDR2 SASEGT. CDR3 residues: CASLQDRGNTEAFF. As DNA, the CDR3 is TGTGCCAGCTTACAAGATAGGGGGAACACTGAAGCTTTCTTT.

CDR3 amino acids: CASRSRANAGGYNEQFF. Here the CDR3 DNA reads TGCGCCAGCAGATCCCGCGCTAATGCGGGAGGGTACAATGAGCAGTTCTTC. This rearrangement joins TRBV5-1 to TRBJ2-1, with 9 bases matching TRBD2. The CDR3 length is 17 residues. The V segment lost 5 bases and the J segment 4 bases; nucleotides outside the gene matches: 13. The V gene's germline CDR1 is SGHRS and CDR2 YFSETQ.

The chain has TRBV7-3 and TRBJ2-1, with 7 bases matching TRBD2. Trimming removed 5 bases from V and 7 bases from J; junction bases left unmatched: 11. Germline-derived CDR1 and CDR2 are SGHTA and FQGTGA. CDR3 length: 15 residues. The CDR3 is CASSPSLAVRNEQFF. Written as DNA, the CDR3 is TGTGCCAGCAGCCCGAGCCTAGCGGTTAGGAATGAGCAGTTCTTC. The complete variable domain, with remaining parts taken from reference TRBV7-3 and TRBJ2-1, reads GAGVSQTPSNKVTEKGKYVELRCDPISGHTALYWYRQSLGQGPEFLIYFQGTGAADDSGLPNDRFFAVRPEGSVSTLKIQRTERGDSAVYLCASSPSLAVRNEQFFGPGTRLTVL.

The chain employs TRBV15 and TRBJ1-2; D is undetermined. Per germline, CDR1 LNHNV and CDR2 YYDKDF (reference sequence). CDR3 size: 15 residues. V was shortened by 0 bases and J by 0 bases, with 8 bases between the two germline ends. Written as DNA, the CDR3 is TGTGCCACCAGCAGAGATCTTACAGCTAACTATGGCTACACCTTC. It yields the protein CATSRDLTANYGYTF.

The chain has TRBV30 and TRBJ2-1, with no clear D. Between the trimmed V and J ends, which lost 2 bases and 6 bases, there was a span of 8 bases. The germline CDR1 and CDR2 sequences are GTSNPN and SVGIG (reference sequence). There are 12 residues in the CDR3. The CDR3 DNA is TGTGCCTGGAGTACACACCGCAATGAGCAGTTCTTC. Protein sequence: CAWSTHRNEQFF. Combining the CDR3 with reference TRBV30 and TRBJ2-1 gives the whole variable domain SQTIHQWPATLVQPVGSPLSLECTVEGTSNPNLYWYRQAAGRGLQLLFYSVGIGQISSEVPQNLSASRPQDRQFILSSKKLLLSDSGFYLCAWSTHRNEQFFGPGTRLTVL.

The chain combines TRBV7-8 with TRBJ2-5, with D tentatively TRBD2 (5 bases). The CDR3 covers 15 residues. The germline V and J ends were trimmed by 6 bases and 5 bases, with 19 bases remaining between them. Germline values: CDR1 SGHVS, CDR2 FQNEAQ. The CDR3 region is CASSPKRVSGETQYF. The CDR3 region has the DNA TGTGCCAGCAGTCCCAAGAGGGTCAGTGGGGAGACCCAGTACTTC. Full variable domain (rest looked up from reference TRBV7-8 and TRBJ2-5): GAGVSQSPRYKVAKRGQDVALRCDPISGHVSLFWYQQALGQGPEFLTYFQNEAQLDKSGLPSDRFFAERPEGSVSTLKIQRTQQEDSAVYLCASSPKRVSGETQYFGPGTRLLVL.

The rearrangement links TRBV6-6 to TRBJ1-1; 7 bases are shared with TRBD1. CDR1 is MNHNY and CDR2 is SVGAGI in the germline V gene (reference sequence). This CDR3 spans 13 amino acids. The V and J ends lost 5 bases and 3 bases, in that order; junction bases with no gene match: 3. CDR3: CASSDTGDTEAFF. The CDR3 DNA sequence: TGTGCCAGCAGTGACACAGGGGACACTGAAGCTTTCTTT.

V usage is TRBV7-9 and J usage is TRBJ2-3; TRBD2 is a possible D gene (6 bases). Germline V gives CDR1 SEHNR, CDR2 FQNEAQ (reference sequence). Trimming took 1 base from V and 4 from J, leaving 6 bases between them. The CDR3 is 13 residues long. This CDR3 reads CASSLGGADTQYF. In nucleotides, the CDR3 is TGTGCCAGCAGCTTAGGGGGGGCAGATACGCAGTATTTT.

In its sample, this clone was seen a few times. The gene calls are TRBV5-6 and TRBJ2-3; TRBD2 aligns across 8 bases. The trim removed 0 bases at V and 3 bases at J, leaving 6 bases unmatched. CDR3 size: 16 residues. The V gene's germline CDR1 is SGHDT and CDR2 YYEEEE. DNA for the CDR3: TGTGCCAGCAGCTTGGCGGGGGGGCCGAGGACAGATACGCAGTATTTT. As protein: CASSLAGGPRTDTQYF. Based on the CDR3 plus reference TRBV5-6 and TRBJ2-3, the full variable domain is DAGVTQSPTHLIKTRGQQVTLRCSPKSGHDTVSWYQQALGQGPQFIFQYYEEEERQRGNFPDRFSGHQFPNYSSELNVNALLLGDSALYLCASSLAGGPRTDTQYFGPGTRLTVL.

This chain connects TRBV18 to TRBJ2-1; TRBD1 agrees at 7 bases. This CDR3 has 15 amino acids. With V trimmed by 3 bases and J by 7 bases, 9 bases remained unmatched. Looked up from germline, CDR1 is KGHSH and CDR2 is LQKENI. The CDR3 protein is CASSPDRARINEQFF. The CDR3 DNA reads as TGTGCCAGCTCACCTGACAGGGCCAGGATAAATGAGCAGTTCTTC. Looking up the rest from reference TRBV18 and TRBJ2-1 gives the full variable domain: NAGVMQNPRHLVRRRGQEARLRCSPMKGHSHVYWYRQLPEEGLKFMVYLQKENIIDESGMPKERFSAEFPKEGPSILRIQQVVRGDSAAYFCASSPDRARINEQFFGPGTRLTVL.

The CDR3, as DNA: TGTGCCAGCAGTTACTCGGGACAGACCTCTGGAAACACCATATATTTT. Translating gives CASSYSGQTSGNTIYF. The chain has TRBV2 and TRBJ1-3, with TRBD1 matching over 7 bases. Trimming removed 5 bases from V and 0 bases from J; junction bases left unmatched: 7. Per germline, CDR1 SNHLY and CDR2 FYNNEI. There are 16 residues in the CDR3.

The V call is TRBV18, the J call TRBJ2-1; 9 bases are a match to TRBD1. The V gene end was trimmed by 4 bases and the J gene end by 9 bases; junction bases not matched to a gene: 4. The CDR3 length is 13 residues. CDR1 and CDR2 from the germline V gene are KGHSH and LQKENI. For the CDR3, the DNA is TGTGCCAGCTCACTAGAGACAGGGGGTGAGCAGTTCTTC. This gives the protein CASSLETGGEQFF.

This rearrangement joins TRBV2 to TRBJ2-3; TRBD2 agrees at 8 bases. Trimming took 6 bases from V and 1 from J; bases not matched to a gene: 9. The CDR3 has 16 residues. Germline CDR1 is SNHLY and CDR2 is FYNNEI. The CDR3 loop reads CASRIPAGVGTDTQYF. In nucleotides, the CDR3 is TGTGCCAGCAGGATACCAGCGGGAGTGGGCACAGATACGCAGTATTTT.

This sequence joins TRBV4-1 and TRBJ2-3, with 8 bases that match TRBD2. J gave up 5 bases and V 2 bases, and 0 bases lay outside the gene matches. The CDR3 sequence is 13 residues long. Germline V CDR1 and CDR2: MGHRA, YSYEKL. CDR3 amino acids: CASSQLAGDTQYF. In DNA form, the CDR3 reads TGCGCCAGCAGCCAACTAGCGGGAGATACGCAGTATTTT.

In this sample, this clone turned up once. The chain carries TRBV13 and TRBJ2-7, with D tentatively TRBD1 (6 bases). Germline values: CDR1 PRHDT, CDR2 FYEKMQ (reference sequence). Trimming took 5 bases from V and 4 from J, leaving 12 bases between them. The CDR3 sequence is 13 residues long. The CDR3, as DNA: TGTGCCAGCAGCCGGATCCAGGGGTACGAGCAGTACTTC. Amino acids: CASSRIQGYEQYF.

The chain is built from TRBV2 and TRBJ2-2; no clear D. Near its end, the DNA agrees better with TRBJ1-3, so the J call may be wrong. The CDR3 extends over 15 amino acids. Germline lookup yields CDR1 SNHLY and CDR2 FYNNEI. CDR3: CASTEARLSGNTIYF. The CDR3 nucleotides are TGTGCCAGCACCGAGGCTAGGCTCTCTGGAAACACCATATATTTT.

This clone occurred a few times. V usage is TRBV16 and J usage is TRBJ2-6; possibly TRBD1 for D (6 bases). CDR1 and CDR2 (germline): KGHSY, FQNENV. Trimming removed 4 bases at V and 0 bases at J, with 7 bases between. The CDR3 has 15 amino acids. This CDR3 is CASSPDSSGANVLTF. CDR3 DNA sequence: TGTGCCAGCAGCCCGGACAGCTCTGGGGCCAACGTCCTGACTTTC.

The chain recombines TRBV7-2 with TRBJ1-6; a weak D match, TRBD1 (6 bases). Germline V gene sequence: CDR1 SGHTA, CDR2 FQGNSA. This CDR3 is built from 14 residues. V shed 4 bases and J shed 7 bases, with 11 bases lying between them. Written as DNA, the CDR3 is TGTGCCAGCAGCTCCACAGGGATGAATTCACCCCTCCACTTT. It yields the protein CASSSTGMNSPLHF.